This entry is about one TCR beta chain. Antigen unknown. Germline V CDR1 and CDR2: SGHTS, YDEGEE. Trimming took off 3 bases at V and 7 bases at J, with 13 bases between the two ends. CDR3 size: 13 residues. This sample stems from a study of cytomegalovirus exposure and HLA in healthy donors. Overall study results and limits: Most subjects' HLA-A and HLA-B alleles were reportedly predicted from TCR beta sequences. Some public TCRs appeared in many individuals, while most sequences were rare.

Primers for the PCR totalled 60 Vbeta and 13 Jbeta. The assay was immunoSEQ multiplex PCR, and TCRdb's table has in-frame clones only and misses some. Of 85,000 to 100,000 clones in the sample, roughly 73% were seen once. Material: PBMCs. The sequence was obtained from a man in his fifties in good health and CMV-seropositive. The gene calls are TRBV5-8 and TRBJ1-2; the D gene is possibly TRBD1 (6 bases). CDR3 nucleotides: TGTGCCAGCAGCTCGGGACATATCACTGGCTACACCTTC. This encodes CASSSGHITGYTF.